This entry lists 10 T cell receptor beta chains sequenced from one sample in a study of blood T cell repertoires in COVID-19 (dated by TCRdb to between 2020 and 2021). Receptors were amplified or captured by the immunoSEQ multiplex PCR assay. Drawn from immuneACCESS, this table holds only the in-frame rearrangements with V and J called that TCRdb kept. Clones are partly lost; checked studies trace under half to an unresolved V gene and leave the rest unexplained. In all, the sample holds 100,000 to 150,000 clones, and 88% of those were seen once. Around 10% of the sample comes from the top ten. Specimen: peripheral blood. The receptor set was obtained from a man between 45 and 60 years old with acute or convalescent COVID-19.

The chain carries TRBV5-8 and TRBJ1-6, with TRBD1 identical over 7 bases. The CDR3 loop spans 14 amino acids. V lost 2 bases to trimming and J lost 9 bases; unmatched junction nucleotides: 5. CDR1 SGHTS and CDR2 YDEGEE come from the germline V gene. CDR3 in amino acids: CASSLDREISPLHF. The CDR3 nucleotides are TGTGCCAGCAGCTTAGACAGGGAGATTTCACCCCTCCACTTT.

The J gene is TRBJ1-1, the V gene TRBV7-8; 7 bases align to TRBD1. Germline V gives CDR1 SGHVS, CDR2 FQNEAQ. V lost 3 bases to trimming and J lost 0 bases; unmatched junction nucleotides: 4. The CDR3 has 15 residues. The CDR3: CASSFHRGLNTEAFF. Here the CDR3 DNA reads TGTGCCAGCAGCTTCCACAGGGGTTTGAACACTGAAGCTTTCTTT.

This sequence joins TRBV6-5 and TRBJ2-3; unclear D gene. Germline values: CDR1 MNHEY, CDR2 SVGAGI. V lost 6 bases and J lost 4, with 5 bases in between. The length of the CDR3 is 11 residues. As DNA, the CDR3 is TGTGCCAGCAGAATCTCAGATACGCAGTATTTT. Amino acids: CASRISDTQYF.

The chain combines TRBV5-1 with TRBJ1-5, with unresolved D. V lost 0 bases, J lost 4 bases, and 5 bases lay in between. The CDR3 has 13 amino acids. The germline gives CDR1 SGHRS, CDR2 YFSETQ. The CDR3 nucleotides read TGCGCCAGCAGCTTGGGTCCTAATCAGCCCCAGCATTTT. It codes for CASSLGPNQPQHF.

This clone has more than one count but fewer than ten. This rearrangement joins TRBV28 to TRBJ1-1, with 8 bases that match TRBD1. The CDR3 has 13 residues. V trimming: 8 bases; J trimming: 6 bases; junction bases outside the gene matches: 8. CDR1 MDHEN and CDR2 SYDVKM come from the germline V gene. CDR3 protein: CASQGARGAEAFF. The CDR3 DNA reads as TGTGCCAGCCAGGGGGCGCGTGGGGCTGAAGCTTTCTTT.

This sequence joins TRBV9 and TRBJ2-7; perhaps TRBD1 as D (7 bases). V lost 4 bases and J 2 bases, leaving 13 bases between the germline ends. Germline CDR1 reads SGDLS; CDR2 reads YYNGEE. The CDR3 length is 14 residues. The CDR3, as DNA: TGTGCCAGCAGCCCCGCGGGACAGACCTACGAGCAGTACTTC. Protein product: CASSPAGQTYEQYF.

This clone was counted between two and nine times. This chain joins TRBV29-1 and TRBJ1-5; unclear D gene. This CDR3 is 15 amino acids long. CDR1 is SQVTM, CDR2 ANQGSEA, per germline. V lost 6 bases to trimming and J lost 2 bases, with 17 bases between them. CDR3 DNA: TGCAGCGTAGCGGACGGCGTATTAGGCAATCAGCCCCAGCATTTT. This gives the protein CSVADGVLGNQPQHF. Filled out from reference TRBV29-1 and TRBJ1-5, the complete variable domain reads SAVISQKPSRDICQRGTSLTIQCQVDSQVTMMFWYRQQPGQSLTLIATANQGSEATYESGFVIDKFPISRPNLTFSTLTVSNMSPEDSSIYLCSVADGVLGNQPQHFGDGTRLSIL.

The rearrangement joins TRBV10-3 to TRBJ2-3; a possible D gene is TRBD1 (5 bases). This CDR3 is 16 amino acids long. From germline, CDR1 is ENHRY and CDR2 SYGVKD. V was cut by 5 bases and J by 3 bases, with 18 bases left in between. This CDR3 is CAISLQWATGTDTQYF. The CDR3 coding sequence is TGTGCCATCAGTTTACAGTGGGCCACAGGTACAGATACGCAGTATTTT.

The V call is TRBV11-2, the J call TRBJ2-1; TRBD2 matches 10 bases. The CDR3 has 18 residues. Per germline, CDR1 SGHAT and CDR2 FQNNGV. After removal of 5 bases from V and 8 bases from J, the junction contained 18 bases not matched to a gene. CDR3 DNA: TGTGCCAGCAGCCCGTACCTAGCGGGAGAAAGATCGGCCCATGAGCAGTTCTTC. This gives the protein CASSPYLAGERSAHEQFF. The variable domain in full, with the rest retrieved from reference TRBV11-2 and TRBJ2-1, is EAGVAQSPRYKIIEKRQSVAFWCNPISGHATLYWYQQILGQGPKLLIQFQNNGVVDDSQLPKDRFSAERLKGVDSTLKIQPAKLEDSAVYLCASSPYLAGERSAHEQFFGPGTRLTVL.

V and J are TRBV29-1 and TRBJ1-2; a possible D gene is TRBD1 (6 bases). The length of the CDR3 is 15 residues. With 6 bases removed from V and 1 base from J, the gap between germline ends came to 18 bases. Germline-derived CDR1 and CDR2 are SQVTM and ANQGSEA. CDR3 sequence: CSVADKYRDNYGYTF. For the CDR3, the DNA is TGCAGCGTCGCCGATAAATACAGGGATAACTATGGCTACACCTTC. Drawing the rest from reference TRBV29-1 and TRBJ1-2, the complete variable domain is SAVISQKPSRDICQRGTSLTIQCQVDSQVTMMFWYRQQPGQSLTLIATANQGSEATYESGFVIDKFPISRPNLTFSTLTVSNMSPEDSSIYLCSVADKYRDNYGYTFGSGTRLTVV.